Shown below are 29 T cell receptor beta chains from a single sample sequenced in a study of cytomegalovirus exposure and HLA in healthy donors. TCRdb's copy holds only in-frame clones and misses some; the assay was immunoSEQ multiplex PCR. The data show about 78,000 clones, with about 95% seen just once and less than 2% held by the top ten. The material sequenced was PBMCs. The receptors shown here come from a man younger than 35 in good health and CMV-seropositive.

V and J are TRBV18 and TRBJ2-1, with a weak D call TRBD2 (6 bases). The length of the CDR3 is 12 residues. V lost 3 bases, J lost 15 bases, and 15 bases lay in between. The germline V gene has CDR1 KGHSH and CDR2 LQKENI. The CDR3 sequence is CASSPTRGSLFF. The CDR3 DNA sequence: TGTGCCAGCTCACCTACCCGGGGGAGTTTGTTCTTC.

This clone was seen a few times. The V call is TRBV27, the J call TRBJ2-1, with 13 bases lining up with TRBD2. The J segment lost 6 bases and the V segment lost 8 bases, leaving 10 bases of the junction unmatched. There are 16 residues in the CDR3. The germline gives CDR1 MNHEY, CDR2 SMNVEV (reference sequence). The CDR3 DNA reads as TGTGCCAGCCGCTCCGGGACTAGCGGGATATTCAATGAGCAGTTCTTC. Protein sequence: CASRSGTSGIFNEQFF.

V and J are TRBV5-1 and TRBJ2-5, with unresolved D. CDR3 length: 13 amino acids. V lost 4 bases and J 9 bases, leaving 16 bases between the germline ends. Germline lookup yields CDR1 SGHRS and CDR2 YFSETQ. The CDR3 protein is CASSPPSVTAQYF. Written as DNA, the CDR3 is TGCGCCAGCAGCCCCCCAAGCGTGACGGCCCAGTACTTC.

This chain connects TRBV2 to TRBJ1-2, with 8 positions matching TRBD1. Germline trimming cut 7 bases from V and 14 bases from J; bases unmatched to any gene: 9. The CDR3 is 11 residues long. CDR1 is SNHLY, CDR2 FYNNEI, per germline. CDR3 DNA: TGTGCCAGCACGAGTTGGGACAGGCCTACCTTC. Translated: CASTSWDRPTF.

The CDR3 here is CASINSGDTQYF. CDR3 DNA: TGTGCCAGCATCAATTCGGGGGATACGCAGTATTTT. The chain uses TRBV7-9 and TRBJ2-3; a possible D gene is TRBD2 (5 bases). The CDR3 runs 12 residues. V dropped 7 bases and J dropped 6 bases, with 11 bases sitting between them. From germline, CDR1 is SEHNR and CDR2 FQNEAQ (reference sequence). The whole variable domain, filled in from reference TRBV7-9 and TRBJ2-3, reads DTGVSQNPRHKITKRGQNVTFRCDPISEHNRLYWYRQTLGQGPEFLTYFQNEAQLEKSRLLSDRFSAERPKGSFSTLEIQRTEQGDSAMYLCASINSGDTQYFGPGTRLTVL.

CDR3: CASSPNYLHEQFF. The CDR3 nucleotides read TGTGCCAGCAGCCCAAACTACCTGCATGAGCAGTTCTTC. V is TRBV11-1 and J is TRBJ2-1; D not resolved. The ends were cut back, 5 bases at V and 8 bases at J, with 13 bases in the middle. CDR1 and CDR2 (germline): SGHAT, FQDESV (reference sequence). This CDR3 contains 13 residues.

The chain has TRBV4-1 and TRBJ2-5, with 9 nucleotides matching TRBD1. This CDR3 region has 17 residues. Trimming removed 4 bases from V and 5 bases from J; junction bases left unmatched: 14. Germline CDR1 is MGHRA and CDR2 is YSYEKL. The CDR3 bases are TGCGCCAGCAGCCGCCGCTTCCTGGACAGGGGAGCGGAGACCCAGTACTTC. It is translated as CASSRRFLDRGAETQYF.

V gene TRBV11-2 combines with J gene TRBJ2-7; 9 nucleotides line up with TRBD2. The CDR3 length is 14 residues. V was clipped by 5 bases and J by 3 bases; unmatched bases: 5. The V gene's germline CDR1 is SGHAT and CDR2 FQNNGV. The CDR3 is CASSPTSGDYEQYF. CDR3 sequence (DNA): TGTGCCAGCAGCCCGACTAGCGGAGACTACGAGCAGTACTTC.

The chain links TRBV13 to TRBJ2-2; 11 nucleotides align to TRBD2. The CDR3 is 16 amino acids. Germline lookup yields CDR1 PRHDT and CDR2 FYEKMQ (reference sequence). Trimming at V came to 3 bases and at J to 5 bases, leaving 5 bases not matched to a gene. The CDR3 coding sequence is TGTGCCAGCAGCTTTCTTCTAGCGGGAGGAACCGGGGAGCTGTTTTTT. Its protein is CASSFLLAGGTGELFF. The full variable domain, in which reference TRBV13 and TRBJ2-2 provide the parts outside the CDR3, is AAGVIQSPRHLIKEKRETATLKCYPIPRHDTVYWYQQGPGQDPQFLISFYEKMQSDKGSIPDRFSAQQFSDYHSELNMSSLELGDSALYFCASSFLLAGGTGELFFGEGSRLTVL.

The chain combines TRBV4-2 with TRBJ2-2; maybe TRBD2 (6 bases). Germline CDR1 LGHNA, CDR2 YNFKEQ. With 4 bases removed from V and 5 bases from J, the gap between germline ends came to 11 bases. The CDR3 sequence is 14 residues long. This CDR3 reads CASSLWGETGELFF. In nucleotides, the CDR3 is TGTGCCAGCAGCCTCTGGGGGGAAACCGGGGAGCTGTTTTTT.

The V gene is TRBV4-2, the J gene TRBJ2-5; TRBD2 agrees at 9 bases. Per the germline V gene, CDR1 is LGHNA and CDR2 is YNFKEQ. CDR3 length equals 16 residues. V dropped 0 bases and J dropped 5; count of bases not matched to a gene: 7. The chain's CDR3 is CASSQEIAGEAETQYF. CDR3 DNA sequence: TGTGCCAGCAGCCAAGAGATAGCGGGAGAAGCGGAGACCCAGTACTTC.

The chain employs TRBV5-8 and TRBJ2-7; 8 positions agree with TRBD2. V was pared by 2 bases and J by 4 bases, with 2 bases of the junction left unmatched. CDR3 length: 13 residues. Germline loops: CDR1 SGHTS, CDR2 YDEGEE. The CDR3 bases are TGTGCCAGCAGCTTTACTAGCGGTTACGAGCAGTACTTC. Its protein product is CASSFTSGYEQYF.

DNA for the CDR3: TGTGCCACCAGCAGAGAAACTATGGCCACTGAGCAGTTCTTC. Its translation: CATSRETMATEQFF. The chain uses TRBV15 and TRBJ2-1, with D hard to call. The CDR3 covers 14 residues. Germline V gene sequence: CDR1 LNHNV, CDR2 YYDKDF (reference sequence). V was shortened by 0 bases and J by 9 bases, with 12 bases between the two germline ends. Together with reference TRBV15 and TRBJ2-1, the CDR3 gives the full variable domain: DAMVIQNPRYQVTQFGKPVTLSCSQTLNHNVMYWYQQKSSQAPKLLFHYYDKDFNNEADTPDNFQSRRPNTSFCFLDIRSPGLGDTAMYLCATSRETMATEQFFGPGTRLTVL.

The chain carries TRBV5-4 and TRBJ2-7; 11 bases are shared with TRBD2. There are 16 residues in the CDR3. Germline-derived CDR1 and CDR2 are SGHNT and YYREEE (reference sequence). The J segment lost 2 bases and the V segment lost 4 bases, leaving 8 bases of the junction unmatched. In DNA form, the CDR3 reads TGTGCCAGCAGCGGTTCCGGGACTAGCGGACCCTACGAGCAGTACTTC. It codes for CASSGSGTSGPYEQYF.

The chain recombines TRBV7-2 with TRBJ2-3, with D perhaps TRBD1 (5 bases). Trimming shortened V by 7 bases and J by 4 bases, and 6 bases separated the two germline ends. The CDR3 totals 11 residues. The V gene's germline CDR1 is SGHTA and CDR2 FQGNSA. CDR3 bases: TGTGCCAGCAAAGGGGCAGATACGCAGTATTTT. Translation: CASKGADTQYF.

V usage is TRBV4-1 and J usage is TRBJ1-1; 9 positions agree with TRBD1. The CDR3 extends over 15 amino acids. Germline loops: CDR1 MGHRA, CDR2 YSYEKL. V gave up 4 bases and J gave up 3 bases; unmatched junction bases: 6. This CDR3 reads CASSPSGQGYTEAFF. In DNA form, the CDR3 reads TGCGCCAGCAGCCCTTCCGGACAGGGGTACACTGAAGCTTTCTTT.

V usage is TRBV27 and J usage is TRBJ1-4; D gene uncertain. V was trimmed by 5 bases and J by 0 bases, leaving 10 bases between them. Germline V gene lookup returns CDR1 MNHEY and CDR2 SMNVEV (reference sequence). The CDR3 consists of 15 residues. CDR3 bases: TGTGCCAGCAGTACAAAGGGAGCAACTAATGAAAAACTGTTTTTT. This encodes CASSTKGATNEKLFF.

This chain uses TRBV2 with TRBJ1-1; D gene uncertain. V was pared by 6 bases and J by 4 bases, with 18 bases between. Germline CDR1 SNHLY, CDR2 FYNNEI. The CDR3 sequence is 15 residues long. The CDR3 bases are TGTGCCAGCAGCCTTCTACTTTCTGCCGGCACTGAAGCTTTCTTT. This gives the protein CASSLLLSAGTEAFF.

This chain uses TRBV6-8 with TRBJ2-5; D might be TRBD1 (5 bases). CDR1 MNHGY and CDR2 SAAAGT come from the germline V gene. V dropped 3 bases and J dropped 2 bases, with 10 bases sitting between them. The CDR3 extends over 14 amino acids. CDR3 nucleotide sequence: TGTGCCAGCAGTTATGGGGCGCGGCAAGAGACCCAGTACTTC. Its protein is CASSYGARQETQYF.

The chain employs TRBV9 and TRBJ1-1, with D tentatively TRBD1 (5 bases). CDR1 is SGDLS, CDR2 YYNGEE, per germline. V lost 2 bases to trimming and J lost 5 bases, with 10 bases between them. The CDR3 covers 13 residues. This chain's CDR3 is CASSVGGETEAFF. DNA for the CDR3: TGTGCCAGCAGCGTGGGAGGGGAGACTGAAGCTTTCTTT.

The CDR3 sequence is CASSLQTGGNEKLFF. As DNA, the CDR3 is TGTGCCAGCAGCTTACAGACAGGGGGGAATGAAAAACTGTTTTTT. This rearrangement joins TRBV7-2 to TRBJ1-4, with 9 bases matching TRBD1. V lost 2 bases, J lost 5 bases, and 3 bases stayed unmatched. This CDR3 comprises 15 residues. Germline V CDR1 and CDR2: SGHTA, FQGNSA.

The chain couples TRBV10-3 to TRBJ1-4, with D perhaps matching TRBD1 (5 bases). The V gene lost 3 bases and the J gene lost 1 base, with 12 bases spanning the gap. CDR1 ENHRY and CDR2 SYGVKD come from the germline V gene. The CDR3 is made up of 16 amino acids. The CDR3 here is CAISDRAGKTNEKLFF. CDR3 coding DNA: TGTGCCATCAGTGACAGGGCGGGGAAAACTAATGAAAAACTGTTTTTT.

This chain connects TRBV5-4 to TRBJ2-5, with 12 nucleotides matching TRBD2. The CDR3 extends over 16 amino acids. The J segment lost 1 base and the V segment lost 3 bases, leaving 4 bases of the junction unmatched. Germline values: CDR1 SGHNT, CDR2 YYREEE (reference sequence). The chain's CDR3 is CASSYPGLAGQETQYF. CDR3 sequence (DNA): TGTGCCAGCAGCTACCCGGGACTAGCGGGCCAAGAGACCCAGTACTTC.

J is TRBJ2-3 and V is TRBV9, with a possible D match to TRBD2 (6 bases). Deletions cut 0 bases from V and 5 bases from J, with 13 bases between. The germline V gene has CDR1 SGDLS and CDR2 YYNGEE. The CDR3 loop spans 15 amino acids. The CDR3 region has the DNA TGTGCCAGCAGCGTAGCGGCGGGAACTTTAGATACGCAGTATTTT. It translates to CASSVAAGTLDTQYF.

This clone was seen a single time. J is TRBJ2-7 and V is TRBV30, with 11 bases fitting TRBD2. The germline V gene has CDR1 GTSNPN and CDR2 SVGIG (reference sequence). CDR3 length: 14 amino acids. V gave up 1 base and J gave up 7 bases; unmatched junction bases: 6. The CDR3 nucleotides read TGTGCCTGGAGTGGGCTAGCGGGGGGTAGAGAGCAGTACTTC. This gives the protein CAWSGLAGGREQYF.

In DNA form, the CDR3 reads TGTGCCAGCAGCGGGGGGGACGGTGGCTACACCTTC. Translated, it gives CASSGGDGGYTF. V and J are TRBV11-3 and TRBJ1-2; D is perhaps TRBD1 (5 bases). In germline, CDR1 is SGHNT, CDR2 YENEEA. Deletions cut 5 bases from V and 7 bases from J, with 11 bases between. This CDR3 comprises 12 residues. The full variable domain, in which reference TRBV11-3 and TRBJ1-2 provide the parts outside the CDR3, is EAGVVQSPRYKIIEKKQPVAFWCNPISGHNTLYWYLQNLGQGPELLIRYENEEAVDDSQLPKDRFSAERLKGVDSTLKIQPAELGDSAVYLCASSGGDGGYTFGSGTRLTVV.

The chain couples TRBV6-4 to TRBJ2-7; possibly TRBD2 for D (5 bases). CDR1 MRHNA and CDR2 SNTAGT come from the germline V gene. This CDR3 contains 15 residues. Trimming cost V 0 bases and J 3 bases, with 12 bases left between them. This CDR3 is CASSDSLSGLYEQYF. The CDR3 coding sequence is TGTGCCAGCAGTGACTCGCTGTCAGGACTCTACGAGCAGTACTTC.

This chain links TRBV19 with TRBJ2-1; 8 bases agree with TRBD2. The CDR3 is 15 amino acids. The junction had 11 bases not matched to a gene; V was cut back by 5 bases and J by 8 bases. CDR1 and CDR2 from the germline V gene are LNHDA and SQIVND (reference sequence). The CDR3 DNA reads TGTGCCAGTAGTCCCGCGGGAGGTATTTTGTATGAGCAGTTCTTC. It encodes CASSPAGGILYEQFF. Full variable domain (outside the CDR3, taken from reference TRBV19 and TRBJ2-1): DGGITQSPKYLFRKEGQNVTLSCEQNLNHDAMYWYRQDPGQGLRLIYYSQIVNDFQKGDIAEGYSVSREKKESFPLTVTSAQKNPTAFYLCASSPAGGILYEQFFGPGTRLTVL.

The chain couples TRBV19 to TRBJ2-2, with D tentatively TRBD2 (5 bases). Trimming shortened V by 10 bases and J by 2 bases, and 14 bases separated the two germline ends. Germline V gene data show CDR1 as LNHDA and CDR2 as SQIVND (reference sequence). The CDR3 sequence is 14 residues long. CDR3 residues: CATFERPNTGELFF. For the CDR3, the DNA is TGTGCCACTTTCGAGCGGCCCAACACCGGGGAGCTGTTTTTT.